The 25 T cell receptor delta chains in this list originate from one sample, sequenced in a study of Vδ1+ human thymocytes. Their target antigens are unknown. RNA was extracted from the cells and then reverse transcribed. The CDR3 regions were amplified by multiplex PCR from V-gene primers to a constant-region primer. TCRdb re-identified clones in the multiplex PCR reads via CATT. The sample includes under 85,000 delta-chain clones, around 34% of them seen just once. Study-level findings and limits: In the thymus, TRG and TRD repertoires looked highly polyclonal with Gaussian CDR3 lengths.

Input material: Vdelta1+ gamma-delta thymocytes from the thymus. Subset denoted: FACS-sorted CD3+ TCRalphabeta- TCRVdelta1+ TCRVdelta2- thymocytes. The receptors derive from a boy under two years old who had congenital heart surgery.

The sample holds a few counts of this clone. This chain joins TRDV1 and TRDJ1, with TRDD3 matching over 11 bases. V lost 3 bases and J lost 1; bases outside the gene matches: 10. The germline V gene has CDR1 TSWWSYY and CDR2 QGS. The CDR3 covers 18 residues. The CDR3 here is CALGDLPLGGYGTDKLIF. CDR3 sequence (DNA): TGTGCTCTTGGGGACCTTCCCCTTGGGGGATACGGCACCGATAAACTCATCTTT.

This clone was seen only a few times. The rearrangement joins TRDV1 to TRDJ1; 12 nucleotides match TRDD3. V was pared by 1 base and J by 4 bases, with 22 bases of the junction left unmatched. There are 22 residues in the CDR3. The germline V gene has CDR1 TSWWSYY and CDR2 QGS. This chain's CDR3 is CALGERLPTGVLGDTLVDKLIF. In nucleotides, the CDR3 is TGTGCTCTTGGGGAACGACTTCCTACGGGAGTTCTGGGGGATACGCTAGTCGATAAACTCATCTTT.

In its sample, this clone was seen a few times. The genes are TRDV1 and TRDJ1; unclear D gene. Germline CDR1 and CDR2: TSWWSYY and QGS. V was shortened by 2 bases and J by 0 bases, with 10 bases between the two germline ends. The CDR3 spans 15 residues. The CDR3 region is CALGEFWEYTDKLIF. The CDR3 DNA is TGTGCTCTTGGGGAATTTTGGGAGTACACCGATAAACTCATCTTT.

The chain carries TRDV2 and TRDJ1; 9 positions agree with TRDD3. This CDR3 contains 21 residues. The V segment lost 0 bases and the J segment 0 bases; nucleotides outside the gene matches: 19. Germline CDR1 GEAIGNYY, CDR2 EKD. DNA for the CDR3: TGTGCCTGTGACACCGCAGGATATGGACTGGGGGAGCCTGTGTACACCGATAAACTCATCTTT. Encoded protein: CACDTAGYGLGEPVYTDKLIF.

The V and J genes are TRDV1 and TRDJ1, with D possibly TRDD3 on 6 matching bases. There are 18 residues in the CDR3. Trimming cost V 6 bases and J 0 bases, with 23 bases left between them. Germline CDR1 and CDR2: TSWWSYY and QGS. The CDR3 reads CALGDAGSGIPHTDKLIF. CDR3 DNA sequence: TGTGCTCTTGGTGATGCTGGGTCGGGGATCCCCCACACCGATAAACTCATCTTT.

With respect to this clone: Different DNA sequences within this sample yield the same CDR3. V and J are TRDV1 and TRDJ1, with 10 bases matching TRDD3. Germline V gene lookup returns CDR1 TSWWSYY and CDR2 QGS. CDR3 length equals 19 residues. The ends lost 1 base at V and 4 bases at J; junction bases unmatched: 15. The DNA for the CDR3 is TGTGCTCTTGGGGAACAAGGAAGCGTCTGGGGGATATACGGCGATAAACTCATCTTT. This encodes CALGEQGSVWGIYGDKLIF.

V and J are TRDV1 and TRDJ1; 9 bases align to TRDD3. The CDR3 length is 20 residues. Germline values: CDR1 TSWWSYY, CDR2 QGS. J gave up 0 bases and V 0 bases, and 14 bases lay outside the gene matches. The CDR3: CALGELSIRDWGKYTDKLIF. The CDR3 DNA is TGTGCTCTTGGGGAACTCTCAATAAGGGACTGGGGGAAGTACACCGATAAACTCATCTTT.

V usage is TRDV1 and J usage is TRDJ1; 7 positions match TRDD3. The length of the CDR3 is 19 residues. The J segment lost 0 bases and the V segment lost 1 base, leaving 14 bases of the junction unmatched. CDR1 and CDR2 from the germline V gene are TSWWSYY and QGS. As DNA, the CDR3 is TGTGCTCTTGGGGAACGGATACGGTCAGGGGGCATTTACACCGATAAACTCATCTTT. This gives the protein CALGERIRSGGIYTDKLIF.

V is TRDV1 and J is TRDJ1; 13 nucleotides align to TRDD3. From germline, CDR1 is TSWWSYY and CDR2 QGS. The V and J ends lost 0 bases and 8 bases, in that order; junction bases with no gene match: 12. This CDR3 has 18 residues. The DNA for the CDR3 is TGTGCTCTTGGGGAACTACGGGTACTGGGGGATACGCGATGGAAACTCATCTTT. Translated: CALGELRVLGDTRWKLIF.

There are a few counts of this clone. The chain combines TRDV1 with TRDJ1; 9 positions agree with TRDD3. The germline gives CDR1 TSWWSYY, CDR2 QGS. The CDR3 consists of 21 residues. V lost 0 bases and J lost 0; bases outside the gene matches: 17. The CDR3 sequence is CALGELVIPLLGDTNTDKLIF. The CDR3 DNA reads TGTGCTCTTGGGGAACTAGTTATCCCCTTACTGGGGGACACTAACACCGATAAACTCATCTTT.

This clone was seen a few times. The chain combines TRDV1 with TRDJ1; 13 bases agree with TRDD3. Trimming took 3 bases from V and 0 from J; bases not matched to a gene: 13. The CDR3 totals 20 residues. From germline, CDR1 is TSWWSYY and CDR2 QGS. The CDR3 nucleotides are TGTGCTCTTGGGGACGGAGCGTACTGGGGGATACGAAAGTACACCGATAAACTCATCTTT. It translates to CALGDGAYWGIRKYTDKLIF.

With regard to this clone: The junction does not match germline at one end; this may be a read error. The chain links TRDV1 to TRDJ2; TRDD3 matches 8 bases. Germline-derived CDR1 and CDR2 are TSWWSYY and QGS. There are 20 residues in the CDR3. The CDR3 DNA is TGTGCTCTTGGGGAACTTTGGGGGACCCAAACCGGGGATACTGCCGCACAACCCTTCTTT. Translated: CALGELWGTQTGDTAAQPFF.

In the case of this clone: At one boundary the junction diverges from the germline segment, which might be a read error. The genes are TRDV2 and TRDJ1; the match to TRDD3 covers 7 bases. The CDR3 is made up of 17 amino acids. CDR1 and CDR2 (germline): GEAIGNYY, EKD. The CDR3 loop is CACDTGGGRRGTDKPIF. Written as DNA, the CDR3 is TGTGCCTGTGACACCGGTGGGGGACGAAGGGGGACCGATAAACCCATCTTT.

This clone was observed a few times. The gene calls are TRDV1 and TRDJ1; 9 bases fit TRDD3. Germline CDR1 TSWWSYY, CDR2 QGS. CDR3 length: 19 residues. J was trimmed by 1 base and V by 5 bases; bases with no gene match: 17. The chain's CDR3 is CALGSPRTGGELGTDKLIF. The CDR3 DNA follows: TGTGCTCTTGGGTCACCTCGGACTGGGGGAGAATTGGGCACCGATAAACTCATCTTT.

The gene calls are TRDV1 and TRDJ1, with 11 nucleotides matching TRDD3. Germline loops: CDR1 TSWWSYY, CDR2 QGS. V shed 7 bases and J 4 bases; nucleotides not matched to a gene: 26. The CDR3 has 21 residues. CDR3 sequence: CALAADPVAHWGICYLDKLIF. The CDR3 DNA reads as TGTGCTCTTGCGGCTGACCCCGTAGCCCACTGGGGGATATGTTACCTCGATAAACTCATCTTT.

The rearrangement links TRDV1 to TRDJ1, with a weak D call TRDD2 (5 bases). V was pared by 5 bases and J by 0 bases, with 25 bases between. Germline loops: CDR1 TSWWSYY, CDR2 QGS. CDR3 length: 19 amino acids. CDR3 loop: CALGTNPVRPSRYTDKLIF. The CDR3 bases are TGTGCTCTTGGGACTAATCCCGTACGCCCTTCACGGTACACCGATAAACTCATCTTT.

The chain recombines TRDV1 with TRDJ1; D uncertain. V lost 1 base to trimming and J lost 1 base, with 13 bases between them. Germline CDR1 and CDR2: TSWWSYY and QGS. The CDR3 runs 16 residues. The CDR3 protein is CALGERTRPGTDKLIF. Here the CDR3 DNA reads TGTGCTCTTGGGGAACGTACGAGGCCGGGCACCGATAAACTCATCTTT.

About this clone itself: The junction departs from the called germline gene at one end, perhaps through a read error. Within the sample, other DNA sequences also encode this same CDR3. The rearrangement uses TRDV2 and TRDJ1; possible D gene TRDD3, 5 bases. CDR1 is GEAIGNYY and CDR2 is EKD in the germline V gene. This CDR3 comprises 15 residues. The CDR3 region is CACDTGGEYTDKLIF. In DNA form, the CDR3 reads TGTGCCTGCGACACCGGGGGCGAATACACCGATAAACTCATCTTT.

A few counts support this clone. The chain uses TRDV1 and TRDJ1, with TRDD3 matching over 11 bases. Germline lookup yields CDR1 TSWWSYY and CDR2 QGS. Losses at the gene ends were 3 bases for V and 2 bases for J; bases not matched to a gene: 8. The CDR3 runs 17 residues. The chain's CDR3 is CALGDGLGDTHTDKLIF. The CDR3 DNA reads as TGTGCTCTTGGGGACGGGTTGGGGGATACGCATACCGATAAACTCATCTTT.

The chain carries TRDV1 and TRDJ1; D not certain. The germline CDR1 and CDR2 sequences are TSWWSYY and QGS. V shed 2 bases and J shed 1 base, with 8 bases lying between them. This CDR3 spans 14 amino acids. CDR3 coding DNA: TGTGCTCTTGGGGAAGGTGTCTTCACCGATAAACTCATCTTT. This gives the protein CALGEGVFTDKLIF.

The rearrangement uses TRDV1 and TRDJ1, with 12 bases that match TRDD3. V dropped 5 bases and J dropped 2; count of bases not matched to a gene: 21. Germline CDR1 and CDR2: TSWWSYY and QGS. The CDR3 is made up of 21 amino acids. This CDR3 reads CALGNFLRPVLGDTLTDKLIF. CDR3 in DNA: TGTGCTCTTGGGAACTTCCTACGTCCCGTACTGGGGGATACACTGACCGATAAACTCATCTTT.

This clone came up a few times. V and J are TRDV1 and TRDJ1; either TRDD2 or TRDD3 may fit D (5 bases each). Germline values: CDR1 TSWWSYY, CDR2 QGS. The CDR3 loop spans 21 amino acids. V was pared by 3 bases and J by 2 bases, with 31 bases between. CDR3 sequence: CALGEVFLGPRERGTTDKLIF. Here the CDR3 DNA reads TGTGCTCTTGGGGAGGTTTTCCTGGGTCCGCGAGAACGGGGCACGACCGATAAACTCATCTTT.

Regarding this clone: An end of the junction does not agree with germline; a read error may underlie this. The same CDR3 arises from other DNA sequences in this sample as well. The rearrangement links TRDV1 to TRDJ1, with 12 bases identical to TRDD3. The germline gives CDR1 TSWWSYY, CDR2 QGS. The CDR3 runs 23 residues. The CDR3 nucleotides are TGTGCTCTTGGGGCCCCGAGCTTCCCTCGGTATACTGGGGGATACCCTAACACCGATAAACTCATCTTC. Protein sequence: CALGAPSFPRYTGGYPNTDKLIF.

This clone was observed a handful of times. V gene TRDV1 combines with J gene TRDJ1, with a weak D call TRDD2 (6 bases). The V end lost 4 bases, the J end lost 0 bases, and 21 bases lay between the germline ends. Germline V CDR1 and CDR2: TSWWSYY, QGS. The CDR3 loop spans 18 amino acids. The CDR3 DNA reads TGTGCTCTTGGGGGTCCTACGCCAGAGGGGTTGTACACCGATAAACTCATCTTT. Encoded protein: CALGGPTPEGLYTDKLIF.

V usage is TRDV1 and J usage is TRDJ1, with a weak D call TRDD3 (6 bases). Trimming stripped 4 bases from V and 1 base from J, with 16 bases between. The CDR3 is made up of 16 amino acids. Germline loops: CDR1 TSWWSYY, CDR2 QGS. CDR3 sequence reads: CALGVEDTRGTDKLIF. As DNA, the CDR3 is TGTGCTCTTGGGGTTGAGGATACAAGAGGCACCGATAAACTCATCTTT.